This T cell receptor beta chain appears in the sequencing data of a study of cytomegalovirus exposure and HLA in healthy donors (dated by TCRdb to between 2016 and 2019). Notes on the research overall: An earlier analysis of under 600 of the donors reported 250 to 300 Gb of sequence data and 100 million to 140 million unique TCR beta sequences from 190 million or so T cells. Approximately 330 gigabases of sequencing data and approximately 91 million unique TCR sequences made up an early release that covered about 640 HLA-typed donors. Of the roughly 390 genotyped donors, about 84% fell in the genetic ancestry cluster associated with self-reported Caucasian donors. The study aimed to test whether signatures of past pathogen exposure could be identified by cataloging public T cell receptors. Using immunosequencing, the study profiled T cell repertoires from 640 or so subjects and related those repertoires to cytomegalovirus serostatus. A separate validation cohort of 100 to 150 different subjects was used in addition to the roughly 720-subject first cohort. High-throughput TCR immunosequencing, statistical association of individual TCRs with disease status, and machine learning were combined to predict cytomegalovirus infection status. A later analysis re-analyzed previously published TCR beta repertoires from about 600 donors and added high-resolution HLA genotyping to study TCR occurrence patterns. Rather than using new phenotypic data, the later analysis identified candidate immune exposures from TCR beta sequences and from how often those sequences occurred across donors. In an earlier analysis of roughly 580 of the donors, high-throughput TCR beta sequencing was used to judge whether each TCR beta V gene segment behaved as functional or pseudogenic. Donor age, sex, ethnicity and CMV serostatus were compiled alongside the repertoire data. A later genetic analysis used genome-wide SNP genotypes for about 55% of the 666 donors, treating that subset as a discovery cohort. Every discovery cohort repertoire had been produced on one sequencing platform. Class I and class II HLA loci were covered by the typing at four-digit resolution. Typing coverage varied by locus: roughly 620-630 donors for A, B, C, DRB1 and DQB1; some 520 for DQA1; around 610 for DPA1; approximately 470 for DPB1. A handful of DR-DQ haplotypes were handled as single units for association and clustering because linkage in the cohort was strong. On average, around 240,000 unique TCR beta nucleotide sequences were sequenced per donor among several hundred genotyped donors of the cohort, with 15% to 20% of those sequences being non-productive.

The paper as a whole reports these results and caveats: In an earlier analysis of some 640 of the donors, most TCR beta V segments were observed in productive rearrangements about 87% or about 30% of the time, broadly matching IMGT annotations. The authors suggested that the approach could potentially be extended to other disease states and immunological phenotypes. A total of 164 TCR beta chains were listed by the study as associated with cytomegalovirus. Most CMV-associated TCR beta chains appeared to be HLA-restricted in a later analysis, and the HLA associations seemed to be driven largely by CMV exposure. CMV serostatus was the only immune exposure information available for the cohort. In vitro tests confirmed that a few of the cytomegalovirus-associated TCR beta chains recognize cytomegalovirus antigens. The classifier was reported to diagnose cytomegalovirus status with high specificity and sensitivity in both the original cohort and the validation cohort. Most TCR sequences were observed very rarely across donors, whereas some public TCRs were present in many individuals. A later analysis found that HLA-associated TCR beta chains were more clonally expanded and had lower generation probabilities than equally common non-associated chains. In this cohort, only TCR beta chains were sequenced, and detectable features were limited by the absence of alpha or paired-chain data. Some IMGT-functional V segments, including TRBV6-2 and TRBV6-3, could not be distinguished by the 87-base-pair reads and were therefore excluded. According to a later analysis, TCR association rates differed among HLA loci, with DRB1 alleles showing the most associated TCRs and HLA-C alleles showing the fewest. Linkage disequilibrium might explain the correlated functional status among segregating V segments, but an unknown experimental factor could not be ruled out. Roughly uniform sequencing depth across donors was assumed in presence/absence analyses, although this assumption may not hold. Compared with the approximately 720-donor mean, donors in an Asian-associated ancestry cluster had fewer N-insertions in productive TCRs, according to a later genetic analysis. Because HLA typing was missing for some donors at each locus, association tests included only the typed subset. When HLA alleles, especially DR and DQ, strongly co-occurred, attributing TCR associations to individual alleles was difficult. A later analysis associated 17,000 or so TCR beta sequences with specific HLA alleles at a false discovery rate of 0.05. A later genetic analysis associated a missense DCLRE1C variant with V-gene and J-gene trimming of TCR beta chains, and an independent cohort replicated the association. In a later analysis, several top co-occurrence clusters were reported to appear linked to parvovirus B19, influenza, CMV and Epstein-Barr virus. A further reported finding was that TCR beta sequences accurately predicted the HLA-A and HLA-B alleles for most subjects in the first cohort. The earlier analysis of nearly 600 of the donors excluded approximately 15 rarely observed V segments, including chromosome 9 orphons, because counts were too low. The sequencing pipeline was judged likely to have produced a cluster of highly shared sequence variants as a technical artifact.

Note on this clone: No cognate antigen has been identified for it. The input lacks base qualities; no much larger clone sits a single base away.

From the germline V gene, CDR1 is MDHEN and CDR2 is SYDVKM. Measured from the cysteine to the phenylalanine, the CDR3 is 15 residues long. Of the read, only the CDR3 DNA is kept; its 45 bases are in frame from base 1. Between the V and J ends, shortened by 8 bases and 0 bases respectively, the junction contains 17 bases. Libraries were prepared through the immunoSEQ multiplex PCR assay. For the multiplex PCR, a mixture combining 60 forward primers for TCR Vbeta segments and 13 reverse primers for TCR Jbeta segments was used. Amplification of the CDR3 region of rearranged TCR beta genes was performed with a multiplex PCR assay on genomic DNA. The Illumina HiSeq System was used to sequence the amplified TCR beta libraries as 87-base-pair reads. The source study handled its data this way. A later analysis counted around 72 million unique TCR beta chains across the 666 repertoires, and 10 million to 12 million of these chains were shared by at least two donors. A nearest-neighbor algorithm error-corrected the raw reads and collapsed the reads into unique sequences, merging closely related sequences to remove PCR and sequencing errors. To assign V, D and J gene segments, CDR3 sequences were aligned to IMGT reference sequences. For a sequence to be retained, at least a six-nucleotide match to both a V gene segment and a J gene segment was required. A rearrangement counted as productive if the CDR3 had no stop codons and remained in frame with V and J, and every other rearrangement counted as non-productive. Following IMGT convention, CDR3 was defined as the stretch from the second conserved V-encoded cysteine to the conserved J-encoded phenylalanine. The earlier analysis of about 640 of the donors excluded any sequence lacking an unambiguous match to a single V gene segment. In an earlier analysis of roughly 600 of the donors, a V segment was called functional when productive rearrangements were above 56.7%, and segregating when the standard deviation between donors exceeded 5%. A statistical classification framework was built for diagnosing cytomegalovirus status from the catalog of TCR beta chain sequences. V and J gene assignment, in a later analysis, came from comparing TCR nucleotide sequences with IMGT/GENE-DB human TR gene sequences. In a later analysis, CDR3 sequences and most-parsimonious VDJ recombination scenarios were assigned using the TCRdist pipeline. A later analysis defined each TCR beta chain by its CDR3 amino acid sequence plus V-gene family, and excluded reads lacking a unique V-gene family. As a way to deal with suspected cross-contamination and a sequencing artifact, a later analysis dropped roughly 620 nucleotide sequences that were highly shared and had low generation probability. In a later analysis, a clonal expansion index for each public chain was calculated from normalized within-repertoire ranks of inferred template counts. Generation probabilities in a later analysis came from a VDJ recombination model fitted to out-of-frame rearrangements, and those results were checked against IGoR. A later analysis scored TCR-TCR, TCR-HLA and TCR-CMV co-occurrence with hypergeometric tests, applying a repertoire-size bias correction to TCR pairs. To estimate false discovery rates, a later analysis permuted the HLA or CMV assignments 20 times. A later analysis grouped co-occurring TCRs with DBSCAN, adding TCRdist sequence similarity when clustering within HLA-allele-positive subsets. Repertoires with fewer than 30,000 or more than 120,000 public chains were left out of co-occurrence clustering, as were five repertoires with anomalous nucleotide sharing. Held by TCRdb, this immuneACCESS table contains in-frame sequences only and omits some clones. Under half of the omission traces to an unresolved V gene where checked; the cause of the rest is unknown. Clone size and the V and J calls come from that table; the DNA yielded D and trimming. The sample table lists roughly 80,000 clones, over 70% of them with a count of one. The ten largest clones represent 7.2% of the sample.

In total, approximately 700 healthy bone marrow donors made up the cohort. Cohort members were all nominally healthy when sampled, although unrecorded immune exposures were likely present. The donor tested CMV seronegative and was one of the 352 seronegative cohort members. Each donor provided a peripheral blood sample, and peripheral blood mononuclear cells were used for TCR beta sequencing. Genomic DNA was extracted from the blood cell samples with the Qiagen DNeasy Blood Extraction Kit. Recombination joined TRBV28 with TRBJ2-7; the D gene is perhaps TRBD1, from 6 matching bases. This clonotype originated in a woman in her 40s in good health and CMV-seronegative. Sequencing was performed on PBMCs. Read as DNA, the sequence is TGTGCCAGCGGCGACGGACAGTCCAGCTCCTACGAGCAGTACTTC. It translates to CASGDGQSSSYEQYF.